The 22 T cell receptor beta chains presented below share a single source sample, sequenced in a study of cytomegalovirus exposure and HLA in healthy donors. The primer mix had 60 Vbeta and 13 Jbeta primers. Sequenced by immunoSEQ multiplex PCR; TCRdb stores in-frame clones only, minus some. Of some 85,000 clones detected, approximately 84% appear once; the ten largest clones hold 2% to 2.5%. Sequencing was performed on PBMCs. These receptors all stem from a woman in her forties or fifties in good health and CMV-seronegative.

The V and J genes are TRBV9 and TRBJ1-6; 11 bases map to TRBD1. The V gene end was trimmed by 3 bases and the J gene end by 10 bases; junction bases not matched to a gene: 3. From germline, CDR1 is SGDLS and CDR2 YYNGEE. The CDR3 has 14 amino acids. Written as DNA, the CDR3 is TGTGCCAGCAGCGGTCGGGACAGGGGGTCACCCCTCCACTTT. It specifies CASSGRDRGSPLHF.

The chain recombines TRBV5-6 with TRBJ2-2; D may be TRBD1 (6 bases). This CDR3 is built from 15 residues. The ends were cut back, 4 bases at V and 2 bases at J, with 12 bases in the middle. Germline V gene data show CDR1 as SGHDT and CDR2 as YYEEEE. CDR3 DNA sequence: TGTGCCAGCAGCCTAACAGGGATCAACACCGGGGAGCTGTTTTTT. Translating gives CASSLTGINTGELFF.

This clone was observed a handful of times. DNA of the CDR3: TGCAGCGTGGGGACAGGGGAGGGCTATGGCTACACCTTC. Encoded protein: CSVGTGEGYGYTF. The rearrangement links TRBV29-1 to TRBJ1-2; 10 bases line up with TRBD1. This CDR3 spans 13 amino acids. The J segment lost 4 bases and the V segment lost 6 bases, leaving 5 bases of the junction unmatched. Germline V gene sequence: CDR1 SQVTM, CDR2 ANQGSEA.

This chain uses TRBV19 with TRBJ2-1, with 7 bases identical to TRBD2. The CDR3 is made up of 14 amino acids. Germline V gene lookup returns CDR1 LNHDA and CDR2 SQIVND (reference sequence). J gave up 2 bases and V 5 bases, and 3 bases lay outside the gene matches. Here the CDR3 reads CASSGGVTYNEQFF. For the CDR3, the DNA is TGTGCCAGTAGTGGGGGGGTAACCTACAATGAGCAGTTCTTC.

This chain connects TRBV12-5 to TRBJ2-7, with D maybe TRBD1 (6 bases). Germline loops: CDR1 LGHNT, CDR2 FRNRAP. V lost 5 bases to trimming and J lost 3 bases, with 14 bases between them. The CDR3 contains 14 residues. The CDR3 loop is CASGPGDGVYEQYV. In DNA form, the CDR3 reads TGTGCTAGTGGTCCAGGGGACGGGGTCTACGAGCAGTACGTC.

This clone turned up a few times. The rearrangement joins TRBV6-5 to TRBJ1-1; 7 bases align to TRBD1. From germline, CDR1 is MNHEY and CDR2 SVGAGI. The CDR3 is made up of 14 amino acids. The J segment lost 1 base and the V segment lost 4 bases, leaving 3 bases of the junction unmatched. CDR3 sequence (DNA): TGTGCCAGCAGTTCGGGACAGCCGAACACTGAAGCTTTCTTT. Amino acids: CASSSGQPNTEAFF.

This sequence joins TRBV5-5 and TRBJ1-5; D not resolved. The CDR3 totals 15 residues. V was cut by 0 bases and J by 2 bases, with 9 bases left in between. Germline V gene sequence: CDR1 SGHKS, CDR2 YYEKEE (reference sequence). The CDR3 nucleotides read TGTGCCAGCAGCTTGGCCGGGATTGGCAATCAGCCCCAGCATTTT. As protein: CASSLAGIGNQPQHF.

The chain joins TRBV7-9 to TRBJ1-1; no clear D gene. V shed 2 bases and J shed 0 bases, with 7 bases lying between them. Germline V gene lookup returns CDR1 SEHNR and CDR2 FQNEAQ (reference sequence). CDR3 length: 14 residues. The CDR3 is CASSLSQMNTEAFF. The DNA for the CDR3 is TGTGCCAGCAGCTTATCGCAGATGAACACTGAAGCTTTCTTT.

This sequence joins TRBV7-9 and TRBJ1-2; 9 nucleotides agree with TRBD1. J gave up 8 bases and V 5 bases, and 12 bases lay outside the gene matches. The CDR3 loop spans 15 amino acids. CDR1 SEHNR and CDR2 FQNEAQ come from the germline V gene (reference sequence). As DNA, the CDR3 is TGTGCCAGCAGCCCTAAAAACCGGACAGGGGAAGGCTACACCTTC. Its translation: CASSPKNRTGEGYTF.

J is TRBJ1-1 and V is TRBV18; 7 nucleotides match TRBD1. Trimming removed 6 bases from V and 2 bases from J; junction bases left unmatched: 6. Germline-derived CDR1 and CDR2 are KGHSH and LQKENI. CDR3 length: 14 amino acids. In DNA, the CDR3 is TGTGCCAGCTCGGGCGGGACAGCTAACACTGAAGCTTTCTTT. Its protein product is CASSGGTANTEAFF. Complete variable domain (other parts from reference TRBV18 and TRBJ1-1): NAGVMQNPRHLVRRRGQEARLRCSPMKGHSHVYWYRQLPEEGLKFMVYLQKENIIDESGMPKERFSAEFPKEGPSILRIQQVVRGDSAAYFCASSGGTANTEAFFGQGTRLTVV.

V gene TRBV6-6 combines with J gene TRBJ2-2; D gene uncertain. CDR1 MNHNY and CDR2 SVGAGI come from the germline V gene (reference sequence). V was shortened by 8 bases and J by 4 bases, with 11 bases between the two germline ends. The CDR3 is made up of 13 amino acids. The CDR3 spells CASLGFGTGELFF. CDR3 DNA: TGTGCCAGCCTCGGGTTTGGCACCGGGGAGCTGTTTTTT.

CDR3 loop: CASSSGHNQETQYF. CDR3 DNA sequence: TGTGCCAGCAGCTCGGGACACAACCAAGAGACCCAGTACTTC. The J gene is TRBJ2-5, the V gene TRBV9; TRBD1 might be the D (6 bases). The germline CDR1 and CDR2 sequences are SGDLS and YYNGEE. The CDR3 runs to 14 residues. V lost 4 bases to trimming and J lost 0 bases, with 10 bases between them.

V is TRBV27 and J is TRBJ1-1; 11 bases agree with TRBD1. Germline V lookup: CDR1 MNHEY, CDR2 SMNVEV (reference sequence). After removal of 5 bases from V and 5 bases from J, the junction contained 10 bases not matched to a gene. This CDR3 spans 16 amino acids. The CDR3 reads CASSLFGQGARTEAFF. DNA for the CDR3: TGTGCCAGCAGTCTTTTCGGACAGGGGGCGCGAACTGAAGCTTTCTTT.

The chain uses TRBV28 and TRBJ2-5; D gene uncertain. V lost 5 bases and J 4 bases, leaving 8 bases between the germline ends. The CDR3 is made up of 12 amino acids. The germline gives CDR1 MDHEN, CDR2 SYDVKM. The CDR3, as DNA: TGTGCCAGCAGTACGGTTCGAGAGACCCAGTACTTC. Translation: CASSTVRETQYF.

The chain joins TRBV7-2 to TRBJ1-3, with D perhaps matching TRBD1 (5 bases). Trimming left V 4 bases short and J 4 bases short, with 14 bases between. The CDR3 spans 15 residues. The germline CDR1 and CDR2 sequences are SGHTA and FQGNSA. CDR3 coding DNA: TGTGCCAGCAGCTCCCATCCTGGGGCCGGAAACACCATATATTTT. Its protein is CASSSHPGAGNTIYF.

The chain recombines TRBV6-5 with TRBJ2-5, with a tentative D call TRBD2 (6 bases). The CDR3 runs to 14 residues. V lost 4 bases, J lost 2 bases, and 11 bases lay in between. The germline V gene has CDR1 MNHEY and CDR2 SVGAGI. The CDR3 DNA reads TGTGCCAGCAGTTCCCGGACTATACAAGAGACCCAGTACTTC. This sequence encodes CASSSRTIQETQYF.

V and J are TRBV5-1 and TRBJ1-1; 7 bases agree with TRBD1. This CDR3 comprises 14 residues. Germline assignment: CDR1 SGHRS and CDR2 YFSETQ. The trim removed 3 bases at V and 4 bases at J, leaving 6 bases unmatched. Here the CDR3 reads CASSSRGWGTEAFF. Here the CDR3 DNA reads TGCGCCAGCAGCTCCAGGGGGTGGGGCACTGAAGCTTTCTTT.

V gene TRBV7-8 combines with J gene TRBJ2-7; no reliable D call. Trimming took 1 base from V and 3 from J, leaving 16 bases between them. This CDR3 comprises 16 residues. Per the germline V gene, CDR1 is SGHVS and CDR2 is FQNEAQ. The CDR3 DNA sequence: TGTGCCAGCAGCTTAGACCCGATTGGTGGGCACTACGAGCAGTACTTC. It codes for CASSLDPIGGHYEQYF. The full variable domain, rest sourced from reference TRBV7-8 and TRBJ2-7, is GAGVSQSPRYKVAKRGQDVALRCDPISGHVSLFWYQQALGQGPEFLTYFQNEAQLDKSGLPSDRFFAERPEGSVSTLKIQRTQQEDSAVYLCASSLDPIGGHYEQYFGPGTRLTVT.

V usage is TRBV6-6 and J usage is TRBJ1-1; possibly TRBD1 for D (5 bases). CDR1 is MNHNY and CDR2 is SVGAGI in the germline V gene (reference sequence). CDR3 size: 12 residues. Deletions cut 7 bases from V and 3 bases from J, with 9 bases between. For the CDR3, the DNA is TGTGCCAGCACTCCCAGGGACACTGAAGCTTTCTTT. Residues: CASTPRDTEAFF.

The CDR3 reads CASSLPTGDMNTEAFF. The CDR3 nucleotides read TGTGCCAGCAGCTTACCTACAGGAGACATGAACACTGAAGCTTTCTTT. J is TRBJ1-1 and V is TRBV7-2; TRBD1 is a possible D gene (5 bases). The germline CDR1 and CDR2 sequences are SGHTA and FQGNSA. V shed 2 bases and J shed 0 bases, with 13 bases lying between them. The CDR3 runs to 16 residues.

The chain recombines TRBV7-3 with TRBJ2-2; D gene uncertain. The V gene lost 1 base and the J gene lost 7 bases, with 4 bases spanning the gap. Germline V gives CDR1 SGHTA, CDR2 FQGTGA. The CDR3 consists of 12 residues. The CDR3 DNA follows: TGTGCCAGCAGCTTAAGCGACGGGGAGCTGTTTTTT. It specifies CASSLSDGELFF.

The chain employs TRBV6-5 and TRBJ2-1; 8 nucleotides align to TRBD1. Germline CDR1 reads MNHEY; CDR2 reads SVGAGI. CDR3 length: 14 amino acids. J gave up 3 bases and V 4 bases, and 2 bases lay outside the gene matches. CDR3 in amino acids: CASSSDRDYNEQFF. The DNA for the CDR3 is TGTGCCAGCAGTTCGGACAGGGACTACAATGAGCAGTTCTTC.